Shown below are 32 T cell receptor beta chains from a single sample sequenced in a study of cytomegalovirus exposure and HLA in healthy donors. The PCR ran on 60 Vbeta and 13 Jbeta primers. Clones were read by immunoSEQ multiplex PCR, and TCRdb kept only the in-frame ones, dropping some. Among 200,000 to 250,000 clones listed, about 85% were seen once. The sequenced sample consisted of PBMCs. The receptor set was obtained from a girl aged 2 to 10 in good health and CMV-seronegative.

The chain couples TRBV7-9 to TRBJ2-7; 9 bases are shared with TRBD2. This CDR3 region has 15 residues. The trim removed 1 base at V and 5 bases at J, leaving 6 bases unmatched. Per germline, CDR1 SEHNR and CDR2 FQNEAQ (reference sequence). The CDR3, as DNA: TGTGCCAGCAGCTTAGGGGGTAGCGGGAGCGACGAGCAGTACTTC. It yields the protein CASSLGGSGSDEQYF.

The V gene is TRBV5-1, the J gene TRBJ2-2; 7 bases are shared with TRBD2. The J segment lost 4 bases and the V segment lost 0 bases, leaving 6 bases of the junction unmatched. Germline CDR1 is SGHRS and CDR2 is YFSETQ. This CDR3 spans 16 amino acids. The CDR3 region has the DNA TGCGCCAGCAGCTTGGGACAGCGGGGTCTCACCGGGGAGCTGTTTTTT. It codes for CASSLGQRGLTGELFF.

The sample holds one count of this clone. The V call is TRBV7-8, the J call TRBJ2-7; the D gene is possibly TRBD2 (6 bases). The V end was cut by 1 base, the J end by 3 bases, with 16 bases between. CDR1 is SGHVS, CDR2 FQNEAQ, per germline. The CDR3 has 16 amino acids. CDR3 region: CASSLDKTGANYEQYF. In nucleotides, the CDR3 is TGTGCCAGCAGCTTAGATAAGACGGGAGCCAACTACGAGCAGTACTTC.

This clone was counted between two and nine times. The chain combines TRBV27 with TRBJ1-5, with 8 bases identical to TRBD1. This CDR3 contains 16 residues. J lost 6 bases, V lost 6 bases, and 13 bases had no gene match. Per the germline V gene, CDR1 is MNHEY and CDR2 is SMNVEV (reference sequence). This CDR3 reads CASRYRGALDGQPQHF. Here the CDR3 DNA reads TGTGCCAGCAGATACAGGGGGGCATTGGATGGTCAGCCCCAGCATTTT.

This rearrangement joins TRBV7-3 to TRBJ2-5, with TRBD1 matching 11 bases. CDR3 length: 15 residues. In germline, CDR1 is SGHTA, CDR2 FQGTGA. Unmatched junction bases numbered 3, after V lost 2 bases and J lost 4 bases. The CDR3 DNA reads TGTGCCAGCAGCTTAGGACAGGGGGCCGCAGAGACCCAGTACTTC. This encodes CASSLGQGAAETQYF.

The chain links TRBV7-9 to TRBJ2-2; the D is unclear. The V gene lost 2 bases and the J gene lost 5 bases, with 9 bases spanning the gap. The CDR3 sequence is 14 residues long. Germline loops: CDR1 SEHNR, CDR2 FQNEAQ (reference sequence). CDR3 residues: CASSLRARTGELFF. In DNA, the CDR3 is TGTGCCAGCAGCTTACGTGCGAGGACCGGGGAGCTGTTTTTT.

V and J are TRBV9 and TRBJ1-3, with a weak D call TRBD1 (6 bases). Germline CDR1 is SGDLS and CDR2 is YYNGEE. Trimming took off 7 bases at V and 0 bases at J, with 14 bases between the two ends. This CDR3 spans 15 amino acids. The CDR3 region has the DNA TGTGCCAGCGGGGAACAGGGTACCTCTGGAAACACCATATATTTT. Protein product: CASGEQGTSGNTIYF.

This clone was seen a handful of times. This chain uses TRBV6-1 with TRBJ1-5; D is ambiguous. CDR3 length: 13 amino acids. V shed 4 bases and J shed 5 bases, with 9 bases lying between them. Germline CDR1 is MNHNS and CDR2 is SASEGT. For the CDR3, the DNA is TGTGCCAGCAGTGGGCGGAACGATCAGCCCCAGCATTTT. This codes for CASSGRNDQPQHF.

The chain carries TRBV10-1 and TRBJ2-1, with D tentatively TRBD1 (6 bases). This CDR3 has 13 amino acids. V was trimmed by 6 bases and J by 4 bases, leaving 10 bases between them. Germline values: CDR1 WNHNN, CDR2 SYGVQD (reference sequence). CDR3 residues: CASRLDSYNEQFF. The CDR3 DNA reads TGCGCCAGCAGACTGGACAGTTACAATGAGCAGTTCTTC.

Notes on this clone: One junction end does not reproduce the germline sequence, and a read error may be involved. V gene TRBV7-9 combines with J gene TRBJ2-7; 9 bases are a match to TRBD2. This CDR3 spans 18 amino acids. Germline lookup yields CDR1 SEHNR and CDR2 FQNEAQ (reference sequence). CDR3 sequence reads: CSSSLLRLSGRKSYEQYF. CDR3 nucleotides: TGTTCCAGCAGCTTACTTAGGTTAAGCGGGAGGAAATCCTACGAGCAGTACTTC.

This chain connects TRBV7-8 to TRBJ2-5, with D tentatively TRBD2 (6 bases). The CDR3 length is 11 residues. The V gene's germline CDR1 is SGHVS and CDR2 FQNEAQ. V dropped 8 bases and J dropped 2 bases, with 6 bases sitting between them. This CDR3 reads CASGGQETQYF. The CDR3, as DNA: TGTGCCAGCGGGGGGCAAGAGACCCAGTACTTC.

The chain has TRBV5-1 and TRBJ1-3; 12 nucleotides align to TRBD1. Germline V gives CDR1 SGHRS, CDR2 YFSETQ. This CDR3 has 20 residues. Trimming at V came to 3 bases and at J to 2 bases, leaving 15 bases not matched to a gene. CDR3 coding DNA: TGCGCCAGCAGCTCGACCGGGACAGGGGGCGCGATAGGGCCTGGAAACACCATATATTTT. Translated: CASSSTGTGGAIGPGNTIYF.

This rearrangement joins TRBV2 to TRBJ2-5, with 7 positions matching TRBD2. With V trimmed by 10 bases and J by 4 bases, 6 bases remained unmatched. Germline lookup yields CDR1 SNHLY and CDR2 FYNNEI. CDR3 size: 12 residues. The CDR3 sequence: CATSGLVETQYF. The CDR3 region has the DNA TGTGCCACCAGCGGACTAGTAGAGACCCAGTACTTC.

The chain joins TRBV29-1 to TRBJ1-2; 7 nucleotides agree with TRBD1. Germline V gene data show CDR1 as SQVTM and CDR2 as ANQGSEA. The CDR3 covers 17 residues. With V trimmed by 6 bases and J by 2 bases, 18 bases remained unmatched. CDR3 nucleotide sequence: TGCAGCGTGGGGGTTGGGGGACAGAGGGTTTTAAACTATGGCTACACCTTC. Residues: CSVGVGGQRVLNYGYTF.

The V gene is TRBV6-1, the J gene TRBJ1-2, with 7 nucleotides matching TRBD1. The CDR3 is made up of 13 amino acids. In germline, CDR1 is MNHNS, CDR2 SASEGT. After removal of 5 bases from V and 5 bases from J, the junction contained 5 bases not matched to a gene. CDR3 sequence: CASSRQGMYGYTF. For the CDR3, the DNA is TGTGCCAGCAGTAGACAGGGAATGTATGGCTACACCTTC.

V gene TRBV6-1 combines with J gene TRBJ2-3; 12 nucleotides align to TRBD2. This CDR3 region has 21 residues. V gave up 2 bases and J gave up 0 bases; unmatched junction bases: 15. The germline V gene encodes CDR1 MNHNS and CDR2 SASEGT. CDR3 DNA: TGTGCCAGCAGTGAACTGTTCCCCGGGACTAGCGGGTACTCTAGCACAGATACGCAGTATTTT. Translated, it gives CASSELFPGTSGYSSTDTQYF.

This clone was seen more than once but under ten times. The rearrangement links TRBV6-1 to TRBJ1-1; D call uncertain. Trimming left V 3 bases short and J 1 base short, with 9 bases between. CDR1 is MNHNS and CDR2 is SASEGT in the germline V gene. This CDR3 comprises 14 residues. The CDR3 sequence is CASSENPGNTEAFF. The DNA of the CDR3 is TGTGCCAGCAGTGAGAATCCCGGGAACACTGAAGCTTTCTTT.

The rearrangement uses TRBV12-5 and TRBJ2-3; 7 bases line up with TRBD1. The CDR3 consists of 13 residues. The germline V gene encodes CDR1 LGHNT and CDR2 FRNRAP. Trimming removed 4 bases from V and 13 bases from J; junction bases left unmatched: 11. The CDR3 bases are TGTGCTAGTGGTTCCTCCCAAGGGGGCCAGGAGTATTTT. This codes for CASGSSQGGQEYF. The full variable domain, completed using reference TRBV12-5 and TRBJ2-3, is DARVTQTPRHKVTEMGQEVTMRCQPILGHNTVFWYRQTMMQGLELLAYFRNRAPLDDSGMPKDRFSAEMPDATLATLKIQPSEPRDSAVYFCASGSSQGGQEYFGPGTRLTVL.

The V and J genes are TRBV7-8 and TRBJ2-1; TRBD2 matches 13 bases. The CDR3 loop spans 19 amino acids. Trimming removed 4 bases from V and 0 bases from J; junction bases left unmatched: 9. Germline assignment: CDR1 SGHVS and CDR2 FQNEAQ. The DNA of the CDR3 is TGTGCCAGCAGCTCCGGGACTAGCGGGGCCTCTAGCTCCTACAATGAGCAGTTCTTC. This sequence encodes CASSSGTSGASSSYNEQFF.

CDR3 nucleotide sequence: TGTGCCATCAGTGGACTAGTAGGGACCCAGTACTTC. Protein: CAISGLVGTQYF. This rearrangement joins TRBV10-3 to TRBJ2-5, with D tentatively TRBD2 (6 bases). The CDR3 runs to 12 residues. V lost 4 bases and J 7 bases, leaving 10 bases between the germline ends. Germline CDR1 and CDR2: ENHRY and SYGVKD.

Notes on this clone: The sample carries other DNA sequences with the same CDR3. This chain connects TRBV18 to TRBJ2-7; the match to TRBD1 covers 11 bases. Trimming took 3 bases from V and 3 from J; bases not matched to a gene: 1. Germline CDR1 KGHSH, CDR2 LQKENI. The CDR3 extends over 14 amino acids. Here the CDR3 DNA reads TGTGCCAGCTCACCCGGGACAGGGGGCTACGAGCAGTACTTC. This codes for CASSPGTGGYEQYF.

The V gene is TRBV7-8, the J gene TRBJ2-5; D not certain. With 0 bases removed from V and 5 bases from J, the gap between germline ends came to 16 bases. This CDR3 contains 16 residues. Looked up from germline, CDR1 is SGHVS and CDR2 is FQNEAQ. Here the CDR3 DNA reads TGTGCCAGCAGCTTAGCTTTCGCACTAATAGTCGAGACCCAGTACTTC. The encoded protein is CASSLAFALIVETQYF.

V and J are TRBV20-1 and TRBJ1-1; D ambiguous. The germline V gene encodes CDR1 DFQATT and CDR2 SNEGSKA (reference sequence). Deletions cut 3 bases from V and 2 bases from J, with 4 bases between. The CDR3 runs 11 residues. The CDR3 region is CSARRNTEAFF. The CDR3 DNA is TGCAGTGCTAGGCGAAACACTGAAGCTTTCTTT.

DNA for the CDR3: TGTGCCAGCAGTTACCTCAGCGGGGGGCAAGAGACCCAGTACTTC. Its translation is CASSYLSGGQETQYF. The J gene is TRBJ2-5, the V gene TRBV6-5; 9 nucleotides match TRBD2. Germline trimming cut 2 bases from V and 2 bases from J; bases unmatched to any gene: 3. CDR3 length: 15 residues. Germline V gene sequence: CDR1 MNHEY, CDR2 SVGAGI.

The gene calls are TRBV15 and TRBJ1-3; the D gene is possibly TRBD1 (5 bases). V shed 0 bases and J shed 4 bases, with 16 bases lying between them. The CDR3 has 17 amino acids. The germline V gene encodes CDR1 LNHNV and CDR2 YYDKDF (reference sequence). Here the CDR3 DNA reads TGTGCCACCAGCAGAGATCGGGCCAGGGTGCTGGGAAACACCATATATTTT. Translating it yields CATSRDRARVLGNTIYF. The full variable domain, in which reference TRBV15 and TRBJ1-3 provide the parts outside the CDR3, is DAMVIQNPRYQVTQFGKPVTLSCSQTLNHNVMYWYQQKSSQAPKLLFHYYDKDFNNEADTPDNFQSRRPNTSFCFLDIRSPGLGDTAMYLCATSRDRARVLGNTIYFGEGSWLTVV.

The rearrangement links TRBV2 to TRBJ2-5, with 10 bases lining up with TRBD2. This CDR3 has 16 residues. Germline trimming cut 8 bases from V and 1 base from J; bases unmatched to any gene: 10. The germline gives CDR1 SNHLY, CDR2 FYNNEI. CDR3 region: CASGGVAGGRQETQYF. CDR3 nucleotide sequence: TGTGCCAGCGGGGGGGTAGCGGGGGGACGCCAAGAGACCCAGTACTTC.

With respect to this clone: Relative to the germline gene, one junction end is altered; a read error may explain this. This chain links TRBV7-9 with TRBJ2-3; no reliable D call. The CDR3 consists of 15 residues. Germline CDR1 SEHNR, CDR2 FQNEAQ (reference sequence). The CDR3 DNA is TGTTCCAGCAGCTATAGTGTCCAGGCCACAGATACGCAGTATTTT. It codes for CSSSYSVQATDTQYF.

The CDR3 spells CSASGLTGGEQFF. CDR3 coding DNA: TGCAGCGCCTCTGGACTGACCGGGGGGGAGCAGTTCTTC. This chain uses TRBV29-1 with TRBJ2-1; 7 positions agree with TRBD2. Trimming cost V 7 bases and J 10 bases; bases outside gene matches: 13. In germline, CDR1 is SQVTM, CDR2 ANQGSEA. This CDR3 has 13 amino acids.

V and J are TRBV29-1 and TRBJ2-7; D not certain. The CDR3 covers 13 residues. The germline gives CDR1 SQVTM, CDR2 ANQGSEA. Trimming took 6 bases from V and 2 from J, leaving 14 bases between them. CDR3: CSVTPPPTYEQYF. CDR3 bases: TGCAGCGTAACACCGCCTCCCACCTACGAGCAGTACTTC.

V gene TRBV6-5 combines with J gene TRBJ2-1; 8 bases map to TRBD2. The CDR3 is made up of 15 amino acids. Germline V CDR1 and CDR2: MNHEY, SVGAGI. V was pared by 6 bases and J by 6 bases, with 10 bases of the junction left unmatched. CDR3: CASSRPGLAANEQFF. The CDR3 DNA reads TGTGCCAGCAGCCGGCCAGGACTAGCTGCCAATGAGCAGTTCTTC.

The rearrangement joins TRBV6-5 to TRBJ2-1; tentative D call: TRBD1 (5 bases). The V end lost 4 bases, the J end lost 0 bases, and 10 bases lay between the germline ends. Germline CDR1 and CDR2: MNHEY and SVGAGI. The CDR3 sequence is 15 residues long. The CDR3 sequence is CASSFRVSSYNEQFF. In nucleotides, the CDR3 is TGTGCCAGCAGTTTCAGGGTTAGCTCCTACAATGAGCAGTTCTTC.

The chain has TRBV19 and TRBJ1-5; TRBD1 might be the D (6 bases). The CDR3 runs 14 residues. CDR1 and CDR2 (germline): LNHDA, SQIVND (reference sequence). The germline V and J ends were trimmed by 2 bases and 2 bases, with 7 bases remaining between them. In DNA form, the CDR3 reads TGTGCCAGTAGTATAAAGGGGGGCAATCAGCCCCAGCATTTT. This encodes CASSIKGGNQPQHF.